Described below is a single TCR beta chain sequence and its context. This clonotype appeared a few times. The specificity of this receptor is unknown. No base quality information exists; no much larger clone differs at one position. The data are from a study of regulatory T cells in long-lasting Graves disease (dated by TCRdb to the early 2020s). At the level of the whole study: In the newly diagnosed Graves' disease group, patients had been taking antithyroid drugs for less than 3 months. This study used TCR sequencing and RNA sequencing of peripheral blood to compare persistent Graves' disease patients against newly diagnosed Graves' disease patients. The study was conducted in China and was registered as a clinical trial. A total of roughly 35 samples underwent TCR sequencing: around 13 from persistent and about 20 from newly diagnosed Graves' disease patients.

Study-wide conclusions, independent of this receptor: Only the TCR beta chain was sequenced and analyzed. Because the primary lesion, thyroid tissue, could not be accessed, the study looked at peripheral blood alone. Persistent disease showed preferential use of TRBV28, TRBJ1-2 and TRBJ2-5, whereas newly diagnosed disease favored TRBV20-1 and TRBJ2-1. The small sample size was acknowledged by the authors as a limitation that may reduce accuracy. Persistent patients shared more public clonotypes among themselves (around 2,500) than newly diagnosed patients did (more than 950). Compared with newly diagnosed patients, patients with persistent Graves' disease had lower TCR Shannon entropy and fewer highly expanded clones, which suggests clonal expansion.

For this chain, trimming is 7 bases at the V end and 2 bases at the J end, and the number of junction bases without a gene match is 8. From the cysteine up to the phenylalanine, the CDR3 has a length of 15 residues. CDR3 DNA is the only sequence kept; it has 45 bases, read in frame from the first base. For CDR1 and CDR2, the germline V gene lists MGHDK and SYGVNS. The method was multiplex PCR. TCRdb names Illumina HiSeq 4000 as the instrument used. TCR beta libraries were built with iRepertoire HTBI primers and Arm-PCR amplification of CDR3 regions. PCR products were gel purified before sequencing. From the authors' description of their analysis: Gene usage analysis of CDR3 amino acid clonotypes used the roughly 60 TRBV and 14 to 15 TRBJ segments found across samples. COPE and FqMerger were used to merge filtered high-quality paired reads into contigs. BLAST was used to align contigs to IMGT TRBV, TRBD and TRBJ reference genes, with CDR3 defined following IMGT. Clonotypes above 0.1% frequency were classified as highly expanded clones. Repertoire diversity was measured by Shannon entropy, and V-J evenness by the Gini coefficient. A clonotype found in more than one individual was treated as public. Clones were called with MiXCR by TCRdb after fastp trimmed the public reads at Q25, and only in-frame beta chains were retained. All rows with the same CDR3 protein become a single entry with the most common DNA and genes. The V and J calls and clone size come from TCRdb's table, not from the authors' own analysis. This sample lists some 400,000 distinct CDR3 sequences; about 16% were detected once. The ten largest make up over 15% of the sample.

The sample's time point label, decoded: newly diagnosed GD, antithyroid drugs for less than 3 months. RNA was extracted from PBMCs in TRIzol for both TCR sequencing and RNA sequencing. The diagnosis of Graves' disease was made according to American Thyroid Association guidelines. Recruitment of patients was carried out at an endocrinology department in Xi'an, China. Each patient gave roughly 8.4 milliliters of peripheral blood, collected in an EDTA anticoagulant tube. PBMCs were isolated by Ficoll Paque Plus density gradient separation without further T cell sorting. An Agilent 2100 Bioanalyzer and agarose gel were used to assess RNA quality, and a NanoDrop 2000 was used to measure RNA concentration. The sample was also linked to a second study, of T cells in Graves' hyperthyroidism and ophthalmopathy. The second study's paper adds: Graves' hyperthyroidism was defined as stable when no progression to ophthalmopathy occurred over 18 months of follow-up. Hyperthyroidism patients were newly diagnosed, with disease duration under 2 months, and aged 18 to 65 years. Any patient with an uncontrolled infection, another autoimmune disease, pregnancy or lactation was excluded. Clinical symptoms, serum thyroxine and TRAb, thyroid ultrasound, and orbital computed tomography formed the basis for the diagnoses. The TCR CDR3 was subjected to a first round of RT-PCR using the HTBI primer set and the Qiagen OneStep RT-PCR kit. Most expanded thyroid clonotypes (frequency above 0.001) were also detected in blood, suggesting blood repertoires may reflect thyroid immune responses. In cross-validation, a model built on a 13 V-J signature told ophthalmopathy apart from stable hyperthyroidism with roughly 87% sensitivity and approximately 84% specificity, and in testing the same model reached 80%/75%. In validation, the model predicted progression to ophthalmopathy a median of 6.5 months before onset, with 65% to 71% sensitivity and about 75% specificity. To identify distinguishing TCR V-J signatures, a discovery cohort of around 98 patients was used, comprising 43 with Graves' ophthalmopathy and 55 to 65 with stable Graves' hyperthyroidism. Whether ophthalmopathy could be predicted prospectively was tested in an independent validation cohort made up of 18 hyperthyroidism patients plus 17 patients who later progressed to ophthalmopathy. The approximately 95 discovery patients were divided at random into training and test sets in a 7:3 ratio. In about 6 Graves' hyperthyroidism patients, the study also compared T-cell repertoires from thyroid tissue with T-cell repertoires from blood. After blood sampling, hyperthyroidism patients were treated with methimazole at a starting dose of 30 mg daily, and ophthalmopathy patients were treated with high-dose intravenous methylprednisolone. The libraries were constructed in a second round of multiplex PCR and then size-selected and purified. Sequencing of the libraries was done on an Illumina HiSeq2000 using paired-end 100 bp reads. SOAPnuke was used to process the raw data, with reads discarded if the reads contained adapters or uncalled bases, had a mean Phred below 15, or lacked an exact constant-primer or identifier match. High-quality paired reads were merged using COPE v1.2.5, and each unique nucleotide sequence was defined as a clonotype. MiTCR v1.1 was used to align the clonotypes against IMGT TRBV, TRBD and TRBJ reference segments. The analysis included only V-J combinations with a frequency above 0.0001, which together covered 99% to 99.2% of the repertoires. A TCS score was defined as the ratio of F50 (clonal expansion) to E x V (chaos), with BLOSUM62-based TCRdist applied between CDR3 peptides within each V-J. Welch's t-statistics and random forest reduced around 510 V-J features to 10 to 15, which were used in a naive Bayes classifier (R e1071). No statistical method was used to set the sample size in advance, and investigators knew the group allocation. The paper describes TCR Vbeta CDR3 sequencing of more than 120 peripheral blood samples, made up of some 40 ophthalmopathy patients, over 70 hyperthyroidism patients and some 17 progressor patients.

The receptor was isolated from a woman in her twenties or thirties with Graves disease. Donor details come from another sample of the same person, matched by shared clones. The chain couples TRBV25-1 to TRBJ2-1; a stretch of 7 junction bases matches TRBD1. Source: peripheral blood mononuclear cells (PBMCs), taken at new diagnosis, from a patient treated with antithyroid drugs. The bases read TGTGCCAGCACAGTACAGGGGTCTACCTACAATGAGCAGTTCTTC. Protein translation: CASTVQGSTYNEQFF.